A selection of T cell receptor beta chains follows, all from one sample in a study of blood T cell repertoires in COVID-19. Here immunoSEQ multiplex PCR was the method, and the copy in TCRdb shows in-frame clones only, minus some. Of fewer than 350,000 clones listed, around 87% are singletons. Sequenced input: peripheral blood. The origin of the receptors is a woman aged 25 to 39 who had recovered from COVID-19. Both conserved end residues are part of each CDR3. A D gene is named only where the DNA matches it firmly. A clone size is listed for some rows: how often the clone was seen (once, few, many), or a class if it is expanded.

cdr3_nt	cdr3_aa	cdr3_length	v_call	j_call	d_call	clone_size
TGTGCCAGCAGCCTAGGGGGACAGGGGATACAGGGCTACACCTTC	CASSLGGQGIQGYTF	15	TRBV3-1/TRBV3-2	TRBJ1-2	TRBD1	NA
TGTGCCAGCACTCCCCTTCAACTAGCGCACGAGCAGTACTTC	CASTPLQLAHEQYF	14	TRBV5-5	TRBJ2-7	TRBD2	NA
TGTGCCAGCAGTTCCAACGGGGGAGATACGCAGTATTTT	CASSSNGGDTQYF	13	TRBV7-3	TRBJ2-3	NA	NA
TGTGCCAGCAGCTTGGCACTAGCGGGAGTTGGTGAGCAGTTCTTC	CASSLALAGVGEQFF	15	TRBV5-6	TRBJ2-1	TRBD2	few
TGCGCCAGCGCCCCCTCGGGGAACACGAACGCCGGGGAGCTGTTTTTT	CASAPSGNTNAGELFF	16	TRBV5-1	TRBJ2-2	NA	NA
TGTGCCAGCAGCTACAATTGGGGGGGGCCAGGGAGTGGCTTATACTTC	CASSYNWGGPGSGLYF	16	TRBV3-1/TRBV3-2	TRBJ2-7	NA	NA
TGTGCCAGCAGCTTTAGGCGGGAGACTAGCGGGAGTAGCACGCAGTATTTT	CASSFRRETSGSSTQYF	17	TRBV7-8	TRBJ2-3	TRBD2	once
TGTGCCAGCAGCTTAGCTGGTGGTTCTAGGACATACACAGATACGCAGTATTTT	CASSLAGGSRTYTDTQYF	18	TRBV7-6	TRBJ2-3	NA	once
TGTGCCAGCAGAACAGGGGCAACTAATGAAAAACTGTTTTTT	CASRTGATNEKLFF	14	TRBV6-5	TRBJ1-4	TRBD1	NA
TGTGCCAGCAGTTTCTTAGGGGATGAAGCTTTCTTT	CASSFLGDEAFF	12	TRBV12-3/TRBV12-4	TRBJ1-1	NA	NA
TGTGCCAGCAGTTTCGGACTAGCGGGAGCTAGGGAGCAGTTCTTC	CASSFGLAGAREQFF	15	TRBV27	TRBJ2-1	TRBD2	NA
TGTGCCATCAGTGAGTTGATGGCGGGAGGGAAAAATGAGCAGTTCTTC	CAISELMAGGKNEQFF	16	TRBV10-3	TRBJ2-1	TRBD2	NA
TGTGCCAGCAGATCCGAGGACAGGGAGCACGGCTACACCTTC	CASRSEDREHGYTF	14	TRBV28	TRBJ1-2	TRBD1	NA
TGTGCCAGCAGTTACTCAACACAGGTAACTGAAGCTTTCTTT	CASSYSTQVTEAFF	14	TRBV6-2/TRBV6-3	TRBJ1-1	NA	NA